This TCR beta chain was sequenced in a study of blood T cell repertoires in COVID-19. As for the study in general: PBMCs, B-cell-depleted T cells, or T cells were the source of the cDNA or gDNA that made up the material.

Produced via immunoSEQ multiplex PCR; TCRdb's table is partial and in-frame only. The repertoire consists of 150,000 to 200,000 clones, with approximately 95% occurring once and the leading ten covering 3.5% to 5%. The CDR3 runs 15 residues. Trimming removed 5 bases from V and 1 base from J, with 13 bases in between. From germline, CDR1 is LGHDT and CDR2 YNNKEL (reference sequence). This chain connects TRBV3-1 (or the pseudogene TRBV3-2) to TRBJ2-3; a weak D match, TRBD2 (5 bases). This clonotype was sampled from a woman in her fifties or sixties with acute or convalescent COVID-19. The sample consisted of peripheral blood. The DNA of the CDR3 is TGTGCCAGCAGCTCCTCGGGGATTGGCACAGATACGCAGTATTTT. Translation: CASSSSGIGTDTQYF.